The clone carrying this T cell receptor delta chain was seen a few times. A single base separates this from a much larger clone, so it may be a read error. Vgamma9/Vdelta2+ and Vdelta2-negative gammadelta T cells were flow-sorted from PBMC for bulk sequencing. The data are from a study of γδ T cells in repeated Plasmodium falciparum infection. Turning to the study itself: Samples were taken at baseline, before some infections, and 21 days after each.

The CDR3 length is 14 residues. The junction had 9 bases not matched to a gene; V was cut back by 1 base and J by 8 bases. Germline CDR1 and CDR2: GEAIGNYY and EKD. TCRdb re-called the multiplex PCR reads through CATT. The sample contains over 55,000 delta-chain clones, over 1.5% of which appear only once. The sequencing sample was made of gamma-delta T cells from blood. This clonotype originated in a pool of human donors (malaria-infected and uninfected, not separated). The V and J genes are TRDV2 and TRDJ1; 7 nucleotides line up with TRDD3. Germline matching of the DNA provided the J gene here, since TCRdb leaves it blank. CDR3 nucleotide sequence: TGTGCCTGTGACACGTTGGGGGAGCGAGGAAAACTCATCTTT. It specifies CACDTLGERGKLIF.